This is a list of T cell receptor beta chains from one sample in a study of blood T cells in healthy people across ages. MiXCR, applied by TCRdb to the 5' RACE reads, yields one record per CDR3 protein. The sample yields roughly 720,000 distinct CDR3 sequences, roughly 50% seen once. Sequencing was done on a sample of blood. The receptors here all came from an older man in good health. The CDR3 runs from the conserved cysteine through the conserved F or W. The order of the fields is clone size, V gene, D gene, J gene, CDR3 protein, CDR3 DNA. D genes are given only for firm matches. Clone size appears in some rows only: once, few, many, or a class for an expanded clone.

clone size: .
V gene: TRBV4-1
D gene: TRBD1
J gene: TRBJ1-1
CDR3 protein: CASSLVPGQGNTEAFF
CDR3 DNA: TGCGCCAGCAGCCTCGTCCCGGGACAGGGGAACACTGAAGCTTTCTTT

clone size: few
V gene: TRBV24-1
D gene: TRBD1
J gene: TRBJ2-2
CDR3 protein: CATSDRGQGFTGELFF
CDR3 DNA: TGTGCCACCAGTGACCGAGGACAGGGATTCACCGGGGAGCTGTTTTTT

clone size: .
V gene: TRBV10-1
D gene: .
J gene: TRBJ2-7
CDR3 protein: CASSESGAYEQYF
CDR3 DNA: TGCGCCAGCAGTGAGTCGGGGGCCTACGAGCAGTACTTC

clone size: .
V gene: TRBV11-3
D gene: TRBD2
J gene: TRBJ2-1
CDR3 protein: CASSPKPGLAGVINEQFF
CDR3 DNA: TGTGCCAGCAGCCCAAAACCGGGACTAGCGGGAGTCATCAATGAGCAGTTCTTC

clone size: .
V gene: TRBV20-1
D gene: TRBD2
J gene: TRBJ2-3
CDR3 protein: CSAPLAGAISTDTQYF
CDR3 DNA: TGCAGTGCCCCACTAGCGGGAGCGATTTCCACAGATACGCAGTATTTT

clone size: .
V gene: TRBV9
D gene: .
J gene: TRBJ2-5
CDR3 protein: CASSPPLCEDLHEQYF
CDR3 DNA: TGTGCCAGCAGCCCTCCGTTGTGTGAGGATTTGCATGAGCAGTACTTC

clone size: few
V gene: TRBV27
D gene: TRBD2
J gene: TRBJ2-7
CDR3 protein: CASSPLFVGGPREQYF
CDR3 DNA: TGTGCCAGCAGCCCCCTATTCGTGGGAGGGCCCCGCGAGCAGTACTTC

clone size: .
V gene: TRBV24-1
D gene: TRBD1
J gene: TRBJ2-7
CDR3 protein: CATSDQNRGEQYF
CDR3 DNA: TGTGCCACCAGTGATCAAAACAGGGGCGAGCAGTACTTC

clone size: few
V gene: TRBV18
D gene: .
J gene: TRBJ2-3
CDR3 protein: CASSPQPTDTQYF
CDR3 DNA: TGTGCCAGCTCACCACAGCCCACAGATACGCAGTATTTT

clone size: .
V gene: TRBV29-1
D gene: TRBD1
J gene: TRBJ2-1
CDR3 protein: CSVSRTGEQFF
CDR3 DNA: TGCAGCGTTTCGAGGACAGGGGAGCAGTTCTTC

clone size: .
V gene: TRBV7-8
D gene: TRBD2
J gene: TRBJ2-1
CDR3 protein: CASSLSGGSGRGSYNEQFF
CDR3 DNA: TGTGCCAGCAGCTTATCTGGGGGTAGCGGGAGAGGATCCTACAATGAGCAGTTCTTC

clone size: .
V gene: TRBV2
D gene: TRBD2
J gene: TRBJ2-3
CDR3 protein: CATTRAGVGTGTQYF
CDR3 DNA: TGTGCCACCACCCGAGCGGGAGTAGGCACAGGTACGCAGTATTTT

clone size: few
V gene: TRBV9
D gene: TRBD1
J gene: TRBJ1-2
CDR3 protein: CASSPPGGQGAGYTF
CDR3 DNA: TGTGCCAGCAGCCCTCCGGGGGGACAGGGGGCTGGCTACACCTTC

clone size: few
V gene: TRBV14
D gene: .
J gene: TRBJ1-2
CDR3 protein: CASSQDLTSVYGYTF
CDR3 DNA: TGTGCCAGCAGCCAAGACCTAACGTCAGTTTATGGCTACACCTTC

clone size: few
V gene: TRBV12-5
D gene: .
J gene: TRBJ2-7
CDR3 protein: CASGLLGLRYEQYF
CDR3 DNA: TGTGCTAGTGGTTTGTTGGGACTTCGGTACGAGCAGTACTTC

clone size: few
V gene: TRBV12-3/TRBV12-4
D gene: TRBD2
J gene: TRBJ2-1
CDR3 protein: CASLAGVKYNEQFF
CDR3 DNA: TGTGCCAGCCTAGCGGGAGTGAAATACAATGAGCAGTTCTTC

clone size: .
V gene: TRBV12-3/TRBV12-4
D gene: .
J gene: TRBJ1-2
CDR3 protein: CASTQDHAGYGYTF
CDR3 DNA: TGTGCCAGCACTCAGGACCATGCGGGCTATGGCTACACCTTC